The sequence of this T cell receptor (beta chain) was determined in a study of blood T cells in healthy people across ages (dated by TCRdb to the mid-2010s). The study in broad terms: In model experiments, template switching captured roughly one uniquely barcoded TCR beta cDNA molecule for every two T cells. The donors were split into four age groups: young (average about 15 years), middle-aged (39), aged (more than 55) and long-lived (under 85). For two donors (one aged 18 to 29 and one aged 80 or older), the study analyzed two additional independent replicas of 1 million unique cDNA reads from the same blood draw. Donors of different ages were randomly distributed across sequencing lanes to avoid experimental bias. Age-related changes in TCR beta repertoire diversity were measured in the study by deep sequencing normalized with unique cDNA molecular identifiers. General study outcomes and caveats: Conclusive comparison of naive and antigen-experienced compartments was prevented by the profiling of bulk unsorted PBMCs. Estimates of total diversity from one million sequenced T cells were regarded as lower bounds and underestimates. Observed TCR beta diversity per million T cells fell roughly linearly with age, and a significant reduction was already apparent by age around 40. A strong correlation was found between observed TCR beta diversity and the percentage of naive T cells measured by flow cytometry. Because donor CMV infection status was unknown, age-related changes in expanded clonotypes were potentially confounded. Compared with the aged group, the long-lived group had more naive CD4+ T cells, fewer expanded clones and increased TCR diversity, a pattern suggesting age selection.

As for this clonotype: Its antigen remains undetermined. No clone much larger than this one lies a single base away; base qualities are absent.

The CDR3 contains 18 residues, cysteine and phenylalanine counted. Kept here is only the CDR3 DNA, which spans 54 bases and is read in frame from base 1. The germline V gene yields SGHDT for CDR1 and YYEEEE for CDR2. V gives up 4 bases and J gives up 5 bases, and the segment between their germline ends measures 27 bases. The library was built by means of 5' RACE. Instrument used: Illumina HiSeq 2500. The second PCR ran for roughly 6 to 11 cycles and used a J-beta primer mix along with a sample-barcoded 5' primer. A template-switch 5' adaptor carrying 12 random nucleotides introduced a unique molecular identifier onto each TCR beta cDNA molecule. At least 2.5 million CDR3-containing paired-end reads were obtained from each sample. All of the RNA was converted into first-strand cDNA using the Mint cDNA synthesis kit, with a TRBC-specific oligonucleotide serving as the primer. Following uracil-DNA glycosylase treatment, all cDNA underwent a first 18-cycle PCR with the universal primers M1SS and BC2_uni_R. From the authors' description of their analysis: Normalization of each sample was performed by random selection of 1 million high-quality reads, each carrying a distinct molecular identifier. Reads sharing molecular identifiers were discarded rather than binned into consensus sequences. MiTCR, set to a Q25 quality threshold and the strictest error-elimination algorithm, was used for CDR3 identification, clonotype clustering and error correction. A nonparametric unseen species model with Euler transformation was used to estimate lower-bound total TCR beta diversity. TCRdb redid the processing of the public reads, applying fastp at Q25 and MiXCR, and retained in-frame beta chains. Rows are combined by CDR3 protein, so each entry shows the most common genes and DNA. It is TCRdb's table, rather than the study itself, that gives the V and J calls and clone size. The sample has approximately 940,000 distinct CDR3 sequences on record, roughly 50% of them singletons. The ten largest account for roughly 13% of the sample.

Systemically healthy Caucasian individuals from Russia, 39 in total and aged about 6 to 95 years, were included as donors. Each donor gave ten milliliters of peripheral blood, collected into EDTA-treated Vacutainer tubes. PBMCs were isolated by Ficoll-Paque density-gradient centrifugation, with at least 6 million obtained per sample. Total RNA, at least 5.5 micrograms per sample, was extracted from PBMCs with Trizol reagent. The percentages of naive CD45RAhigh/CD27high T cells were determined by flow cytometry on a PBMC aliquot from every donor. The TCR originated in a man aged 25 to 45 in good health. The sample taken for sequencing was blood. The rearrangement joined TRBV5-6 to TRBJ2-5; the D region possibly corresponds to TRBD1 (5 bases align). The nucleotide sequence is given as TGTGCCAGCAGCACGCTCACAGGTTCCATGACCCCAGGGGAGACCCAGTACTTC. It translates as CASSTLTGSMTPGETQYF. The full variable domain, with segments outside the CDR3 supplied by the reference TRBV5-6 and TRBJ2-5 proteins, appears as DAGVTQSPTHLIKTRGQQVTLRCSPKSGHDTVSWYQQALGQGPQFIFQYYEEEERQRGNFPDRFSGHQFPNYSSELNVNALLLGDSALYLCASSTLTGSMTPGETQYFGPGTRLLVL.